The rows below give T cell receptor beta chains drawn from one sample of a study of blood T cell repertoires in COVID-19. Some clones are missing from TCRdb's copy, which holds only in-frame ones; the method was immunoSEQ multiplex PCR. In the table there are hundreds of thousands of clones, around nine tenths of which are singletons. Sequenced sample: PBMCs or T cells enriched from blood (not recorded which). Source of these receptors: a woman between 18 and 29 years old who had been exposed to COVID-19. Each CDR3 is given with its conserved first and last residue. The D gene is left open where the match is weak. Clone size is given for some rows only: seen once, a few or many times, or a class if the clone is expanded.

j_gene: TRBJ2-6
d_gene: -
v_gene: TRBV18
abundance: -
CDR3aa: CASSLEGGISGANVLTF
CDR3nt: TGTGCCAGCTCCCTTGAGGGAGGAATCTCTGGGGCCAACGTCCTGACTTTC

j_gene: TRBJ2-5
d_gene: TRBD2
v_gene: TRBV3-1/TRBV3-2
abundance: -
CDR3aa: CASNSGDSRETQYF
CDR3nt: TGTGCCAGCAATAGCGGGGACTCCCGGGAGACCCAGTACTTC

j_gene: TRBJ2-7
d_gene: TRBD1
v_gene: TRBV9
abundance: -
CDR3aa: CASSVGGRTGGMYEQYF
CDR3nt: TGTGCCAGCAGCGTAGGGGGCCGGACAGGGGGTATGTACGAGCAGTACTTC

j_gene: TRBJ2-5
d_gene: TRBD2
v_gene: TRBV7-2
abundance: few
CDR3aa: CASSPGLAGGAETQYF
CDR3nt: TGTGCCAGCAGCCCTGGACTAGCGGGAGGGGCGGAGACCCAGTACTTC

j_gene: TRBJ1-2
d_gene: TRBD1
v_gene: TRBV5-4
abundance: many
CDR3aa: CASRPRTGNFFYGYTF
CDR3nt: TGTGCCAGCAGGCCAAGGACAGGGAACTTTTTCTATGGCTACACCTTC

j_gene: TRBJ2-5
d_gene: -
v_gene: TRBV27
abundance: -
CDR3aa: CASSRSRLQETQYF
CDR3nt: TGTGCCAGCTCTAGGAGTAGATTACAAGAGACCCAGTACTTC

j_gene: TRBJ2-1
d_gene: TRBD2
v_gene: TRBV28
abundance: -
CDR3aa: CASSLELVLAGATDEQFF
CDR3nt: TGTGCCAGCAGTTTAGAACTAGTACTAGCGGGAGCGACGGATGAGCAGTTCTTC

j_gene: TRBJ1-1
d_gene: TRBD1
v_gene: TRBV6-5
abundance: -
CDR3aa: CASSKPPRGPEAFF
CDR3nt: TGTGCCAGCAGTAAACCCCCCAGGGGGCCTGAAGCTTTCTTT

j_gene: TRBJ2-5
d_gene: -
v_gene: TRBV7-6
abundance: -
CDR3aa: CASSRLAGYAETQYF
CDR3nt: TGTGCCAGCAGCCGTTTGGCAGGGTATGCAGAGACCCAGTACTTC

j_gene: TRBJ1-5
d_gene: -
v_gene: TRBV3-1/TRBV3-2
abundance: -
CDR3aa: CASSLGTVGSQPQHF
CDR3nt: TGTGCCAGCAGCCTCGGGACGGTCGGGAGTCAGCCCCAGCATTTT

j_gene: TRBJ1-2
d_gene: TRBD1
v_gene: TRBV18
abundance: -
CDR3aa: CASSPTATGLYGYTF
CDR3nt: TGTGCCAGCTCACCAACCGCGACAGGGCTCTATGGCTACACCTTC

j_gene: TRBJ2-3
d_gene: TRBD2
v_gene: TRBV11-2
abundance: -
CDR3aa: CASSLGSGETDTQYF
CDR3nt: TGTGCCAGCAGCTTAGGTAGCGGGGAAACAGATACGCAGTATTTT

j_gene: TRBJ2-7
d_gene: TRBD2
v_gene: TRBV14
abundance: -
CDR3aa: CASSQDPGDGGSLDEQYF
CDR3nt: TGTGCCAGCAGCCAAGATCCGGGGGATGGCGGGAGCCTCGACGAGCAGTACTTC

j_gene: TRBJ2-7
d_gene: TRBD1
v_gene: TRBV7-9
abundance: -
CDR3aa: CASSPRRQGPYEQYF
CDR3nt: TGTGCCAGCAGCCCGAGAAGACAGGGCCCCTACGAGCAGTACTTC

j_gene: TRBJ2-7
d_gene: TRBD1
v_gene: TRBV2
abundance: -
CDR3aa: CASSENGQESYEQYF
CDR3nt: TGTGCCAGCAGCGAAAACGGACAGGAGTCCTACGAGCAGTACTTC

j_gene: TRBJ1-4
d_gene: -
v_gene: TRBV5-6
abundance: -
CDR3aa: CASSYAGTNEKLFF
CDR3nt: TGTGCCAGCAGCTATGCCGGGACAAATGAAAAACTGTTTTTT

j_gene: TRBJ2-5
d_gene: -
v_gene: TRBV3-1/TRBV3-2
abundance: -
CDR3aa: CASSQQQETQYF
CDR3nt: TGTGCCAGCAGCCAACAGCAAGAGACCCAGTACTTC

j_gene: TRBJ2-3
d_gene: TRBD2
v_gene: TRBV25-1
abundance: -
CDR3aa: CASSGASGSLGDTQYF
CDR3nt: TGTGCCAGCAGTGGGGCTAGCGGGAGTCTAGGGGATACGCAGTATTTT

j_gene: TRBJ1-5
d_gene: -
v_gene: TRBV18
abundance: -
CDR3aa: CASSPLGETNQPQHF
CDR3nt: TGTGCCAGCTCACCTTTGGGAGAAACCAATCAGCCCCAGCATTTT

j_gene: TRBJ2-7
d_gene: -
v_gene: TRBV7-9
abundance: -
CDR3aa: CASSPSTGYEQYF
CDR3nt: TGTGCCAGCAGCCCATCAACGGGGTACGAGCAGTACTTC

j_gene: TRBJ2-7
d_gene: -
v_gene: TRBV6-2/TRBV6-3
abundance: -
CDR3aa: CASSLSGGEAYEQYF
CDR3nt: TGTGCCAGCAGTCTTTCGGGCGGGGAAGCCTACGAGCAGTACTTC

j_gene: TRBJ1-2
d_gene: TRBD1
v_gene: TRBV27
abundance: -
CDR3aa: CASSSGQGAIGYTF
CDR3nt: TGTGCCAGCAGTTCGGGACAGGGCGCAATTGGCTACACCTTC

j_gene: TRBJ2-7
d_gene: TRBD2
v_gene: TRBV28
abundance: -
CDR3aa: CASSPGTSETYEQYF
CDR3nt: TGTGCCAGCAGTCCCGGGACTAGCGAAACCTACGAGCAGTACTTC

j_gene: TRBJ1-2
d_gene: TRBD1
v_gene: TRBV2
abundance: -
CDR3aa: CASSVSGQGARGYTF
CDR3nt: TGTGCCAGCAGTGTCTCGGGACAGGGGGCGCGTGGCTACACCTTC

j_gene: TRBJ2-3
d_gene: TRBD2
v_gene: TRBV7-2
abundance: -
CDR3aa: CASKREGWASTDTQYF
CDR3nt: TGTGCCAGCAAACGGGAGGGTTGGGCGAGCACAGATACGCAGTATTTT

j_gene: TRBJ2-2
d_gene: TRBD2
v_gene: TRBV24-1
abundance: once
CDR3aa: CATSDLGRAGELFF
CDR3nt: TGTGCCACCAGTGATTTGGGGAGGGCCGGGGAGCTGTTTTTT

j_gene: TRBJ1-5
d_gene: -
v_gene: TRBV5-1
abundance: -
CDR3aa: CASSPVSGPGQPQHF
CDR3nt: TGCGCCAGCAGCCCCGTTTCTGGTCCCGGTCAGCCCCAGCATTTT

j_gene: TRBJ1-1
d_gene: TRBD1
v_gene: TRBV19
abundance: once
CDR3aa: CASWDRGRTGTEAFF
CDR3nt: TGTGCCAGTTGGGACAGGGGGCGCACAGGCACTGAAGCTTTCTTT

j_gene: TRBJ1-1
d_gene: TRBD1
v_gene: TRBV6-2/TRBV6-3
abundance: -
CDR3aa: CASSLGQGRLNTEAFF
CDR3nt: TGTGCCAGCAGTCTGGGACAGGGGAGGTTGAACACTGAAGCTTTCTTT

j_gene: TRBJ2-7
d_gene: TRBD2
v_gene: TRBV2
abundance: few
CDR3aa: CASKRLASSYEQYF
CDR3nt: TGTGCCAGCAAAAGACTAGCGAGCTCCTACGAGCAGTACTTC

j_gene: TRBJ2-7
d_gene: TRBD1
v_gene: TRBV19
abundance: once
CDR3aa: CASSIRDRGTYEQYF
CDR3nt: TGTGCCAGTAGTATAAGGGACAGGGGTACCTACGAGCAGTACTTC

j_gene: TRBJ1-1
d_gene: -
v_gene: TRBV6-5
abundance: -
CDR3aa: CASSRRGTAFF
CDR3nt: TGTGCCAGCAGTCGAAGGGGGACAGCTTTCTTT

j_gene: TRBJ2-3
d_gene: -
v_gene: TRBV4-3
abundance: -
CDR3aa: CASSQDHGGILPYF
CDR3nt: TGCGCCAGCAGCCAAGATCATGGGGGGATTTTGCCGTATTTT

j_gene: TRBJ2-7
d_gene: TRBD1
v_gene: TRBV5-6
abundance: -
CDR3aa: CASSLGQAAYEQYF
CDR3nt: TGTGCCAGCAGCTTAGGACAGGCCGCCTACGAGCAGTACTTC

j_gene: TRBJ2-5
d_gene: TRBD2
v_gene: TRBV3-1/TRBV3-2
abundance: -
CDR3aa: CASSQRLAGGQETQYF
CDR3nt: TGTGCCAGCAGCCAGAGACTAGCGGGGGGCCAAGAGACCCAGTACTTC

j_gene: TRBJ2-2
d_gene: -
v_gene: TRBV7-8
abundance: -
CDR3aa: CASSLLRGRNGELFF
CDR3nt: TGTGCCAGCAGCTTACTCAGGGGCCGGAACGGGGAGCTGTTTTTT

j_gene: TRBJ2-1
d_gene: TRBD1
v_gene: TRBV3-1/TRBV3-2
abundance: -
CDR3aa: CASSPPPGGSEQFF
CDR3nt: TGTGCCAGCAGCCCGCCCCCAGGGGGAAGTGAGCAGTTCTTC

j_gene: TRBJ1-1
d_gene: -
v_gene: TRBV7-9
abundance: -
CDR3aa: CASSARVTEAFF
CDR3nt: TGTGCCAGCAGCGCCAGGGTTACTGAAGCTTTCTTT

j_gene: TRBJ2-7
d_gene: -
v_gene: TRBV27
abundance: -
CDR3aa: CASSLDISYEQYF
CDR3nt: TGTGCCAGCAGTTTAGACATCTCCTACGAGCAGTACTTC

j_gene: TRBJ2-5
d_gene: TRBD2
v_gene: TRBV24-1
abundance: -
CDR3aa: CATSSLAGAQTQYF
CDR3nt: TGTGCCACCAGTAGCCTAGCGGGAGCACAGACCCAGTACTTC

j_gene: TRBJ1-2
d_gene: -
v_gene: TRBV12-3/TRBV12-4
abundance: -
CDR3aa: CASSLGTSYGYTF
CDR3nt: TGTGCCAGCAGCTTGGGGACTTCCTATGGCTACACCTTC

j_gene: TRBJ1-6
d_gene: -
v_gene: TRBV9
abundance: -
CDR3aa: CASSFTTGDSPLHF
CDR3nt: TGTGCCAGCAGCTTTACGACAGGCGATTCACCCCTCCACTTT

j_gene: TRBJ2-5
d_gene: -
v_gene: TRBV21-1
abundance: -
CDR3aa: CAMQETQYF
CDR3nt: TGTGCCATGCAGGAGACCCAGTACTTC

j_gene: TRBJ2-2
d_gene: TRBD1
v_gene: TRBV2
abundance: -
CDR3aa: CATTFDRVGTHASGELFF
CDR3nt: TGTGCCACCACGTTCGACAGGGTTGGGACCCACGCCTCCGGGGAGCTGTTTTTT

j_gene: TRBJ2-1
d_gene: -
v_gene: TRBV24-1
abundance: -
CDR3aa: CATSENVAQRDVGEQFF
CDR3nt: TGTGCCACCAGTGAAAACGTAGCTCAACGGGATGTAGGTGAGCAGTTCTTC

j_gene: TRBJ1-5
d_gene: -
v_gene: TRBV21-1
abundance: -
CDR3aa: CASSKAEGALSCNQPQHF
CDR3nt: TGTGCCAGCAGCAAAGCAGAGGGGGCACTTAGTTGCAATCAGCCCCAGCATTTT

j_gene: TRBJ1-2
d_gene: -
v_gene: TRBV5-1
abundance: -
CDR3aa: CASSSSDGGGYTF
CDR3nt: TGCGCCAGTTCAAGTAGCGACGGCGGTGGCTACACCTTC

j_gene: TRBJ2-3
d_gene: TRBD2
v_gene: TRBV9
abundance: -
CDR3aa: CASSVGAGGLTDTQYF
CDR3nt: TGTGCCAGCAGCGTAGGGGCGGGGGGCCTCACAGATACGCAGTATTTT

j_gene: TRBJ1-1
d_gene: -
v_gene: TRBV21-1
abundance: -
CDR3aa: CASSKGDRLSTEAFF
CDR3nt: TGTGCCAGCAGCAAAGGGGACAGGTTGAGCACTGAAGCTTTCTTT

j_gene: TRBJ1-5
d_gene: -
v_gene: TRBV19
abundance: -
CDR3aa: CASSIGRHYSNQPQHF
CDR3nt: TGTGCCAGTAGTATAGGTCGGCACTATAGCAATCAGCCCCAGCATTTT

j_gene: TRBJ2-1
d_gene: -
v_gene: TRBV5-6
abundance: -
CDR3aa: CASSFGGILWDEQFF
CDR3nt: TGTGCCAGCAGCTTCGGCGGGATCTTATGGGATGAGCAGTTCTTC

j_gene: TRBJ2-7
d_gene: TRBD2
v_gene: TRBV25-1
abundance: many
CDR3aa: CASRDGTSWNYEQYF
CDR3nt: TGTGCCAGCAGGGATGGGACTAGCTGGAATTACGAGCAGTACTTC

j_gene: TRBJ2-1
d_gene: TRBD2
v_gene: TRBV28
abundance: -
CDR3aa: CASSFLGEGYNEQFF
CDR3nt: TGTGCCAGCAGTTTCCTGGGGGAGGGATACAATGAGCAGTTCTTC

j_gene: TRBJ2-7
d_gene: -
v_gene: TRBV7-8
abundance: once
CDR3aa: CASSWGGRTYEQYF
CDR3nt: TGTGCCAGCAGCTGGGGGGGGCGGACCTACGAGCAGTACTTC

j_gene: TRBJ2-1
d_gene: -
v_gene: TRBV5-1
abundance: -
CDR3aa: CASSWGHSYNEQFF
CDR3nt: TGCGCCAGCAGCTGGGGACATTCCTACAATGAGCAGTTCTTC

j_gene: TRBJ1-1
d_gene: TRBD1
v_gene: TRBV10-3
abundance: -
CDR3aa: CAISAGGFGTEAFF
CDR3nt: TGTGCCATCAGTGCAGGGGGCTTCGGGACTGAAGCTTTCTTT

j_gene: TRBJ1-1
d_gene: -
v_gene: TRBV7-9
abundance: -
CDR3aa: CASSYRGGTEAFF
CDR3nt: TGTGCCAGCAGCTACCGGGGGGGCACTGAAGCTTTCTTT

j_gene: TRBJ2-3
d_gene: TRBD2
v_gene: TRBV7-8
abundance: -
CDR3aa: CASSIRTSGTDTQYF
CDR3nt: TGTGCCAGCAGCATCCGGACTAGCGGGACAGATACGCAGTATTTT

j_gene: TRBJ1-2
d_gene: TRBD1
v_gene: TRBV10-3
abundance: -
CDR3aa: CAISQGTANYGYTF
CDR3nt: TGTGCCATCAGTCAAGGGACAGCCAACTATGGCTACACCTTC